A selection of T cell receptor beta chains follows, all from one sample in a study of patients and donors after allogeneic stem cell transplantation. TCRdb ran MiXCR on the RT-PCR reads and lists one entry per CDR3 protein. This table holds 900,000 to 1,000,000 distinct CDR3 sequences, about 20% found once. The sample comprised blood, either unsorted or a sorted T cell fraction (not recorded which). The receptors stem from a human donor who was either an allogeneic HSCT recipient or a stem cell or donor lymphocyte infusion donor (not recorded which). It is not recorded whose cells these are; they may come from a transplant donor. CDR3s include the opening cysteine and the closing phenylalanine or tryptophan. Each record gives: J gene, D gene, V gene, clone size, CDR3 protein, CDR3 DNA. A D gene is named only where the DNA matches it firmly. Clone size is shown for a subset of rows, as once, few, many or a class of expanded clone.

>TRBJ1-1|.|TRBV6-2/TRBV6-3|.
CASRTQAANTEAFF
TGTGCCAGCAGGACACAGGCAGCGAACACTGAAGCTTTCTTT
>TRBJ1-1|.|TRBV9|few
CASSAVRGSNTEAFF
TGTGCCAGCAGCGCCGTGAGAGGATCCAACACTGAAGCTTTCTTT
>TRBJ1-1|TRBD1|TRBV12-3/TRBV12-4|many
CASSLTGGKTEAFF
TGTGCCAGCAGTTTGACAGGGGGAAAAACTGAAGCTTTCTTT
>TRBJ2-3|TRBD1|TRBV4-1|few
CASSQNYPGQGLSDTQYF
TGCGCCAGCAGCCAAAACTATCCGGGACAGGGGTTGTCAGATACGCAGTATTTT
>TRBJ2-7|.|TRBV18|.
CASSPTPTTSYEQYF
TGTGCCAGCTCGCCGACCCCTACCACCTCCTACGAGCAGTACTTC
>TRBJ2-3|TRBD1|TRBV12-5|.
CASGIYRTGDPNTQYF
TGTGCTAGTGGTATATATCGGACAGGGGACCCTAATACGCAGTATTTT
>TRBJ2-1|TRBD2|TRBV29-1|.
CSVDGGGPHNEQFF
TGCAGCGTTGACGGCGGGGGGCCCCACAATGAGCAGTTCTTC
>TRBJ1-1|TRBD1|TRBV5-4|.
CASSPRQGGLENTEAFF
TGTGCCAGCAGCCCGCGACAGGGGGGTTTGGAGAACACTGAAGCTTTCTTT
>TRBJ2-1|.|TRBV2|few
CASKPGNNEQFF
TGTGCCAGCAAACCAGGAAACAATGAGCAGTTCTTC
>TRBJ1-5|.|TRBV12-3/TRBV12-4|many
CASSGRGNQPQHF
TGTGCCAGCAGTGGTCGAGGGAATCAGCCCCAGCATTTT
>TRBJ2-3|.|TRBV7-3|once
CASSLLSWQTTDTQYF
TGTGCCAGCAGCCTACTCTCGTGGCAAACCACAGATACGCAGTATTTT
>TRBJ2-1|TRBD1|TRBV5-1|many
CASSPWTGLADNEQFF
TGCGCCAGCAGCCCATGGACAGGGCTGGCGGACAATGAGCAGTTCTTC
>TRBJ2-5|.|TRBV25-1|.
CASSGDSHKTQYF
TGTGCCAGCAGTGGTGACAGCCATAAGACCCAGTACTTC
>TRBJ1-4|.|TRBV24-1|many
CATSTSSIKDEKLFF
TGTGCCACCAGTACATCCTCCATCAAAGATGAAAAACTGTTTTTT
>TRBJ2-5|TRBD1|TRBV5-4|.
CASSLPGGAETQYF
TGTGCCAGCAGCTTGCCAGGGGGCGCGGAGACCCAGTACTTC
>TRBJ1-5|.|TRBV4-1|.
CASSRPGARPQHF
TGCGCCAGCAGCCGACCAGGGGCACGGCCCCAGCATTTT
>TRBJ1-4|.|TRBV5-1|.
CASRDYLAKGEKLFF
TGCGCCAGCAGGGATTACTTGGCTAAGGGCGAAAAACTGTTTTTT
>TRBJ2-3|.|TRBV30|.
CAWSGRRADTQYF
TGTGCCTGGAGTGGCCGCAGGGCAGATACGCAGTATTTT
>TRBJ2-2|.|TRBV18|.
CASSPGITGELFF
TGTGCCAGCTCACCTGGCATCACCGGGGAGCTGTTTTTT
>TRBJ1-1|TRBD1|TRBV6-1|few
CASTPDRRNTEAFF
TGTGCCAGCACCCCGGACAGGCGAAACACTGAAGCTTTCTTT
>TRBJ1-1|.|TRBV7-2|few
CASSSDLQRTEAFF
TGTGCCAGCAGCTCCGATTTACAGAGGACTGAAGCTTTCTTT
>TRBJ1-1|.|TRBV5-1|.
CASSSMGELAFF
TGCGCCAGCAGCTCAATGGGGGAGTTAGCTTTCTTT
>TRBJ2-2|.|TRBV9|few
CASSVALQPNTGELFF
TGTGCCAGCAGCGTAGCTCTCCAGCCGAACACCGGGGAGCTGTTTTTT
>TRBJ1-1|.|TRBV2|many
CASGEHTEAFF
TGTGCCAGCGGCGAACACACTGAAGCTTTCTTT
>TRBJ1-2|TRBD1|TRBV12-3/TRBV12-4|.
CASSLHGQGGGYTF
TGTGCCAGCAGTTTACACGGACAGGGGGGTGGCTACACCTTC
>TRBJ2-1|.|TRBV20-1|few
CSAPGDSGYEQFF
TGCAGTGCCCCGGGAGACAGCGGATATGAGCAGTTCTTC
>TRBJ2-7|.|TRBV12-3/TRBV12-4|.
CASSLGPGGNYEQYF
TGTGCCAGCAGTTTGGGTCCAGGGGGGAACTACGAGCAGTACTTC
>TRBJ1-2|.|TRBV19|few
CASSQPRGPRRYGYTF
TGTGCCAGTAGCCAACCTCGCGGTCCTCGGAGGTATGGCTACACCTTC
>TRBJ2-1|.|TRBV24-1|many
CATSDDTLFDNEQFF
TGTGCCACCAGTGATGATACCCTATTCGATAATGAGCAGTTCTTC